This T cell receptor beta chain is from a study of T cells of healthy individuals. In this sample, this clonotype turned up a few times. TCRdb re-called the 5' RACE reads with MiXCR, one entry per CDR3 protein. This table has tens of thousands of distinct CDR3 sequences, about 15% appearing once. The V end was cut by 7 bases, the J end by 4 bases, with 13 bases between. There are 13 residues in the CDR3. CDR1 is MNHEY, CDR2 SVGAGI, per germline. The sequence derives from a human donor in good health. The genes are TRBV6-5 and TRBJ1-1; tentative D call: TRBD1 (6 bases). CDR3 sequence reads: CASTQGGGTEAFF. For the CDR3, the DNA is TGTGCCAGCACCCAGGGAGGGGGCACTGAAGCTTTCTTT.